This TCR beta chain was obtained from a study of T cells in localized non-small cell lung cancer. Produced via immunoSEQ multiplex PCR; TCRdb's table is partial and in-frame only. There are around 78,000 clones in the sample; approximately 90% occur only once, and 20% to 25% lies in the top ten. From germline, CDR1 is MGHRA and CDR2 YSYEKL. The CDR3 runs to 17 residues. The V end was cut by 4 bases, the J end by 4 bases, with 22 bases between. This sequence was found in a woman aged 35-75 years with stage I squamous cell lung carcinoma. Specimen: peripheral blood, collected before any cancer treatment. V gene TRBV4-1 combines with J gene TRBJ1-2; D gene unclear. This CDR3 is CASSRILGPRAGYGYTF. CDR3 nucleotide sequence: TGCGCCAGCAGCCGAATTCTCGGCCCTAGAGCTGGCTATGGCTACACCTTC.